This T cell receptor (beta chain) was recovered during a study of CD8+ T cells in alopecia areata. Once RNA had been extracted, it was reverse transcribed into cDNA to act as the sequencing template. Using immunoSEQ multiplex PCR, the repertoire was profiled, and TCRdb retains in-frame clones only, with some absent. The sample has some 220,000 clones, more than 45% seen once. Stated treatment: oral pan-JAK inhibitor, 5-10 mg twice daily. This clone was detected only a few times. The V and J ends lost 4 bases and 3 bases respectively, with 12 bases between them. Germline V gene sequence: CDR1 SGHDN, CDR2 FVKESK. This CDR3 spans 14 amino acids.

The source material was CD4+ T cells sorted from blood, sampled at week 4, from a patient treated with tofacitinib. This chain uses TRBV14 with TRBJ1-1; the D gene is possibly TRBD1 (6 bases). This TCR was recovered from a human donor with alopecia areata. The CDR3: CASSRGAGDTEAFF. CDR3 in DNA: TGTGCCAGCAGCCGGGGGGCGGGAGACACTGAAGCTTTCTTT. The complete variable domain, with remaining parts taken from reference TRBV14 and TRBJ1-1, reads EAGVTQFPSHSVIEKGQTVTLRCDPISGHDNLYWYRRVMGKEIKFLLHFVKESKQDESGMPNNRFLAERTGGTYSTLKVQPAELEDSGVYFCASSRGAGDTEAFFGQGTRLTVV.